The rows below give T cell receptor beta chains drawn from one sample of a study of blood T cell repertoires in COVID-19. Some clones are missing from TCRdb's copy, which holds only in-frame ones; the method was immunoSEQ multiplex PCR. This table holds 500,000 to 600,000 clones, less than 90% found once. The sample consisted of peripheral blood. These receptors were collected from a woman aged 45-59 years with COVID-19, enrolled during active disease. The CDR3 runs from the conserved cysteine through the conserved F or W. A D gene is named only where the DNA matches it firmly. Clone size is given for some rows only: seen once, a few or many times, or a class if the clone is expanded.

TRBJ2-7	-	TRBV28	-	CASSLGLARGEQYF	TGTGCCAGCAGTTTAGGGCTAGCCCGAGGCGAGCAGTACTTC
TRBJ1-1	-	TRBV5-1	TRBD1	CASSRERTGNTEAFF	TGCGCCAGCAGCCGAGAAAGGACAGGAAACACTGAAGCTTTCTTT
TRBJ1-1	-	TRBV11-3	TRBD1	CASSFTRGTEAFF	TGTGCCAGCAGCTTCACCAGGGGGACTGAAGCTTTCTTT
TRBJ1-1	-	TRBV7-9	-	CASSLSMNTEAFF	TGTGCCAGCAGCTTATCCATGAACACTGAAGCTTTCTTT
TRBJ2-3	-	TRBV27	-	CASSFLDTQYF	TGTGCCAGCAGTTTTCTAGATACGCAGTATTTT
TRBJ2-3	-	TRBV2	TRBD1	CASSPLTGVDTQYF	TGTGCCAGCAGCCCTCTTACAGGGGTAGATACGCAGTATTTT
TRBJ1-2	-	TRBV28	-	CASTEDSGYGYTF	TGTGCCAGCACGGAGGACAGTGGATATGGCTACACCTTC
TRBJ1-1	-	TRBV10-1	TRBD1	CASRDRGDGWGRAFF	TGCGCCAGCAGAGACAGGGGTGATGGGTGGGGGCGAGCTTTCTTT
TRBJ1-2	-	TRBV9	-	CASSPPPPGYGYTF	TGTGCCAGCAGCCCCCCACCTCCCGGTTACGGCTACACCTTC
TRBJ1-2	-	TRBV15	TRBD1	CATSSADRDAYGYTF	TGTGCCACCAGCAGCGCCGACAGGGACGCGTATGGCTACACCTTC
TRBJ2-7	few	TRBV7-3	-	CASSRRDGYEQYF	TGTGCCAGCAGCCGGCGGGACGGCTACGAGCAGTACTTC
TRBJ1-6	-	TRBV25-1	-	CASSETQGLSSYNSPLHF	TGTGCCAGCAGTGAGACCCAGGGCTTAAGCTCCTATAATTCACCCCTCCACTTT
TRBJ2-1	-	TRBV5-1	TRBD1	CASSSGQGVGNEQFF	TGCGCCAGCAGCTCTGGACAGGGAGTGGGGAATGAGCAGTTCTTC
TRBJ1-1	-	TRBV9	-	CASSVGSGTQGITEAFF	TGTGCCAGCAGCGTAGGAAGTGGGACCCAGGGGATCACTGAAGCTTTCTTT
TRBJ1-2	-	TRBV5-1	-	CASSSLNYGYTF	TGCGCCAGCAGCTCACTGAATTATGGCTACACCTTC
TRBJ1-2	-	TRBV29-1	-	CSVEDPRRGPNYGYTF	TGCAGCGTTGAAGATCCGAGGAGGGGACCTAACTATGGCTACACCTTC
TRBJ2-1	-	TRBV7-6	TRBD2	CASSLVAGGRAYNEQFF	TGTGCCAGCAGCTTGGTAGCGGGGGGGCGCGCGTACAATGAGCAGTTCTTC
TRBJ2-7	-	TRBV2	TRBD1	CASSAGTGGIYEQYF	TGTGCCAGCAGCGCCGGGACAGGGGGGATCTACGAGCAGTACTTC
TRBJ1-2	-	TRBV6-2/TRBV6-3	TRBD1	CASSTRTGHFGYTF	TGTGCCAGCAGTACTCGGACAGGGCACTTTGGCTACACCTTC
TRBJ1-1	-	TRBV3-1/TRBV3-2	TRBD1	CASSRLDRVTEAFF	TGTGCCAGCAGCCGCCTGGACAGGGTCACTGAAGCTTTCTTT
TRBJ2-2	-	TRBV5-1	-	CASSSGNTGELFF	TGCGCCAGCAGCTCGGGTAACACCGGGGAGCTGTTTTTT
TRBJ2-7	-	TRBV3-1/TRBV3-2	TRBD1	CASSQGDQGAEQYF	TGTGCCAGCAGCCAAGGGGACCAGGGGGCCGAGCAGTACTTC
TRBJ1-2	-	TRBV9	TRBD1	CASSATGEFKGYTF	TGTGCCAGCAGCGCGACAGGGGAGTTTAAAGGCTACACCTTT
TRBJ2-7	-	TRBV2	-	CASEGDAGSYEQYF	TGTGCCAGCGAGGGGGACGCAGGCTCCTACGAGCAGTACTTC
TRBJ1-5	-	TRBV5-1	TRBD1	CASSLTGGQPQHF	TGCGCCAGCAGCTTGACAGGGGGTCAGCCCCAGCATTTT
TRBJ1-4	once	TRBV25-1	-	CASSESFRGVGEKLFF	TGTGCCAGCAGTGAAAGTTTCAGGGGAGTAGGCGAAAAACTGTTTTTT
TRBJ1-2	-	TRBV24-1	-	CATSDPTPDSCYGYTF	TGTGCCACCAGTGATCCAACCCCAGACAGCTGCTATGGCTACACCTTC
TRBJ2-1	-	TRBV5-1	TRBD2	CASSSTSGGTNEQFF	TGCGCCAGCAGTTCGACTAGCGGGGGTACGAATGAGCAGTTCTTC
TRBJ2-1	-	TRBV5-1	-	CASSLTVPNEQFF	TGCGCCAGCAGCCTTACAGTTCCCAATGAGCAGTTCTTC
TRBJ2-3	-	TRBV5-1	-	CASSPTVLSTDTQYF	TGCGCCAGCAGCCCGACAGTTCTTAGCACAGATACGCAGTATTTT